This TCR beta chain came from a study of blood T cell repertoires in COVID-19. Study summary: COVID-19 samples collected from the United States, Italy and Spain covered acute and convalescent phases.

J was trimmed by 10 bases and V by 6 bases; bases with no gene match: 11. CDR1 and CDR2 from the germline V gene are LGHNT and FRNRAP. The CDR3 length is 14 residues. Original handling: Quantification of nucleated cells was approximated via reference gene primer amplification. Libraries were prepared by immunoSEQ multiplex PCR; TCRdb keeps only in-frame clonotypes and omits some of them. That table gives V, J and clone size, and the DNA gave D and trimming. The sample includes 100,000 to 150,000 clones, 65% to 90% of them seen just once. The sample taken for sequencing was peripheral blood. This receptor was identified in a woman older than 75 with acute or convalescent COVID-19. The chain has TRBV12-5 and TRBJ1-1; 10 nucleotides agree with TRBD1. CDR3 sequence (DNA): TGTGCTAGTGGCCCTACCCGACAGGGGGCCTCAGCTTTCTTT. It yields the protein CASGPTRQGASAFF.